Below are 10 T cell receptor beta chains sequenced from a single sample in a study of blood T cell repertoires in COVID-19. Here immunoSEQ multiplex PCR was the method, and the copy in TCRdb shows in-frame clones only, minus some. Of under 65,000 clones in the sample, roughly 91% were seen once. Sequenced material: peripheral blood. These receptor sequences come from a human donor in a cohort sampled during active COVID-19.

This chain connects TRBV25-1 to TRBJ1-2; tentatively, D is TRBD1 (5 bases). The CDR3 is made up of 14 amino acids. The ends were cut back, 1 base at V and 4 bases at J, with 10 bases in the middle. Germline lookup yields CDR1 MGHDK and CDR2 SYGVNS. CDR3 sequence: CASSELGQSYGYTF. The CDR3 DNA reads as TGTGCCAGCAGTGAATTGGGGCAGAGCTATGGCTACACCTTC.

The V call is TRBV6-2 or TRBV6-3, the J call TRBJ2-3, with 10 bases that match TRBD2. CDR1 MNHEY and CDR2 SVGEGT come from the germline V gene. The V segment lost 4 bases and the J segment 1 base; nucleotides outside the gene matches: 5. The CDR3 is made up of 16 amino acids. Written as DNA, the CDR3 is TGTGCCAGCAGTTCCAGAGCGGGGGGGGGCACAGATACGCAGTATTTT. Protein: CASSSRAGGGTDTQYF.

This sequence joins TRBV11-3 and TRBJ2-1; 8 nucleotides align to TRBD2. CDR3 length: 15 residues. Germline V gene data show CDR1 as SGHNT and CDR2 as YENEEA. V shed 1 base and J 4 bases; nucleotides not matched to a gene: 3. CDR3 amino acids: CASSLAGGGYNEQFF. CDR3 sequence (DNA): TGTGCCAGCAGCTTAGCGGGAGGGGGTTACAATGAGCAGTTCTTC.

The chain joins TRBV19 to TRBJ1-1, with 8 positions matching TRBD1. CDR1 is LNHDA, CDR2 SQIVND, per germline (reference sequence). V lost 10 bases and J lost 3; bases outside the gene matches: 1. The CDR3 covers 11 residues. CDR3: CATGGYTEAFF. CDR3 DNA: TGTGCCACAGGGGGCTACACTGAAGCTTTCTTT.

V usage is TRBV6-5 and J usage is TRBJ2-7; 12 bases are shared with TRBD1. Unmatched junction bases numbered 8, after V lost 7 bases and J lost 7 bases. The germline gives CDR1 MNHEY, CDR2 SVGAGI. The CDR3 totals 14 residues. CDR3 nucleotides: TGTGCCAGCACCCCCGGGACAGGGGGCGGTGAGCAGTACTTC. Translation: CASTPGTGGGEQYF.

This clone was recorded only once. The chain joins TRBV7-8 to TRBJ2-1; 9 bases map to TRBD1. Germline CDR1 reads SGHVS; CDR2 reads FQNEAQ. The CDR3 length is 20 residues. V shed 2 bases, J shed 0 bases, and the junction held 14 bases outside the gene matches. CDR3 coding DNA: TGTGCCAGCAGCTTATGGGGACAGGGAATACCCTCTAGCTCCTACAATGAGCAGTTCTTC. This sequence encodes CASSLWGQGIPSSSYNEQFF. Full variable domain (rest looked up from reference TRBV7-8 and TRBJ2-1): GAGVSQSPRYKVAKRGQDVALRCDPISGHVSLFWYQQALGQGPEFLTYFQNEAQLDKSGLPSDRFFAERPEGSVSTLKIQRTQQEDSAVYLCASSLWGQGIPSSSYNEQFFGPGTRLTVL.

V is TRBV6-6 and J is TRBJ2-1; no definite D call. This CDR3 has 12 residues. Trimming took off 6 bases at V and 6 bases at J, with 9 bases between the two ends. The germline gives CDR1 MNHNY, CDR2 SVGAGI (reference sequence). DNA for the CDR3: TGTGCCAGCAGCAGTCCCGCCAATGAGCAGTTCTTC. Protein product: CASSSPANEQFF.

The chain has TRBV19 and TRBJ2-1; D may be TRBD2 (6 bases). Per germline, CDR1 LNHDA and CDR2 SQIVND (reference sequence). Trimming removed 3 bases from V and 6 bases from J, with 9 bases in between. There are 13 residues in the CDR3. CDR3 sequence: CASSMSSANEQFF. In DNA form, the CDR3 reads TGTGCCAGTAGTATGTCTAGCGCCAATGAGCAGTTCTTC.

The chain links TRBV5-1 to TRBJ2-1; tentatively, D is TRBD2 (6 bases). The ends were cut back, 1 base at V and 2 bases at J, with 13 bases in the middle. Germline V CDR1 and CDR2: SGHRS, YFSETQ. The CDR3 totals 16 residues. CDR3: CASSLRLGGAYNEQFF. The CDR3 nucleotides are TGCGCCAGCAGCTTGCGTCTGGGCGGGGCCTACAATGAGCAGTTCTTC.

By share, this clone ranks as medium-sized. The genes are TRBV5-5 and TRBJ2-3; 11 bases are a match to TRBD2. The germline CDR1 and CDR2 sequences are SGHKS and YYEKEE (reference sequence). J gave up 0 bases and V 5 bases, and 14 bases lay outside the gene matches. The CDR3 length is 19 residues. The CDR3 DNA reads TGTGCCAGCAGTCCGGGAACTAGCGGGGGATATACTAGCACAGATACGCAGTATTTT. Translated, it gives CASSPGTSGGYTSTDTQYF. The entire variable domain, with the rest obtained from reference TRBV5-5 and TRBJ2-3, is as follows: DAGVTQSPTHLIKTRGQQVTLRCSPISGHKSVSWYQQVLGQGPQFIFQYYEKEERGRGNFPDRFSARQFPNYSSELNVNALLLGDSALYLCASSPGTSGGYTSTDTQYFGPGTRLTVL.